This T cell receptor (beta chain) came from a study of T-cell reconstitution after alpha-beta-depleted transplantation in children. This clonotype turned up a few times. Per the germline V gene, CDR1 is MNHNS and CDR2 is SASEGT. The CDR3 is 16 residues long. The V segment lost 3 bases and the J segment 7 bases; nucleotides outside the gene matches: 4. Preparation of the TCRbeta library involved a method that used unique molecular identifiers. TCRdb called the PCR reads again in MiXCR, with one record for every CDR3 protein. The data show 40,000 to 55,000 distinct CDR3 sequences, around 9.2% seen once.

The material sequenced was PBMCs, mostly from graft donor cells, taken 60 days after TCRalphabeta/CD19-depleted stem cell transplant. V and J are TRBV6-1 and TRBJ2-1; 15 bases are a match to TRBD2. The TCR comes from a male patient aged 2 to 9 who had a stem cell transplant for chronic granulomatous disease, so the T cells may come from the graft donor. The CDR3 DNA is TGTGCCAGCAGTGAGCCGGGACTAGCGGGAGGAAATGAGCAGTTCTTC. Translating gives CASSEPGLAGGNEQFF.